This T cell receptor beta chain was captured by sequencing in a study of beta chain features in type 1 diabetes. Expressed TCRB transcripts were sequenced after all isolated RNA was converted to cDNA. The repertoire was sequenced with immunoSEQ multiplex PCR; TCRdb's copy has only in-frame clones and lacks some. The data show some 270,000 clones, 7% to 9% seen once. V shed 5 bases and J shed 3 bases, with 7 bases lying between them. The CDR3 is 12 amino acids. Per germline, CDR1 SQVTM and CDR2 ANQGSEA. Averaging roughly 120 mL, one heparinised blood draw came from each individual donor. This clone was seen a handful of times.

The chain joins TRBV29-1 to TRBJ1-4; no clear D. Source material: central memory CD4+ T cells from blood. The source is a woman in her late teens or twenties in good health. DNA of the CDR3: TGCAGCGTTCGGCAGTCTAATGAAAAACTGTTTTTT. It yields the protein CSVRQSNEKLFF.